The 19 T cell receptor beta chains below come from one sample, sequenced in a study of radiotherapy plus CTLA-4 blockade in lung cancer. Profiled with immunoSEQ multiplex PCR; TCRdb holds only in-frame clones, not every one. The table has 65,000 to 100,000 clones, about four fifths seen once; the top ten hold 0.82%. Material: peripheral blood, obtained from a patient treated with radiotherapy plus ipilimumab. Receptors originate from a human donor with non-small cell lung cancer who had stable disease on radiotherapy plus ipilimumab.

The gene calls are TRBV28 and TRBJ2-7, with 8 bases matching TRBD1. Germline loops: CDR1 MDHEN, CDR2 SYDVKM. The length of the CDR3 is 15 residues. The J segment lost 0 bases and the V segment lost 4 bases, leaving 5 bases of the junction unmatched. Here the CDR3 DNA reads TGTGCCAGCAGTTCTCAGGGGGCCCCCTCCTACGAGCAGTACTTC. Translation: CASSSQGAPSYEQYF.

The V and J genes are TRBV14 and TRBJ2-7; D is unresolved. V dropped 0 bases and J dropped 0 bases, with 6 bases sitting between them. The CDR3 consists of 14 residues. In germline, CDR1 is SGHDN, CDR2 FVKESK. This chain's CDR3 is CASSQEYSSYEQYF. Written as DNA, the CDR3 is TGTGCCAGCAGCCAAGAATACAGCTCCTACGAGCAGTACTTC.

V usage is TRBV12-5 and J usage is TRBJ1-2; 9 nucleotides match TRBD1. This CDR3 is built from 16 residues. Per germline, CDR1 LGHNT and CDR2 FRNRAP. Trimming cost V 5 bases and J 3 bases; bases outside gene matches: 10. CDR3: CASGPSPTGGDYGYTF. CDR3 coding DNA: TGTGCTAGTGGTCCCTCTCCGACAGGGGGTGACTATGGCTACACCTTC.

The chain recombines TRBV18 with TRBJ1-1, with a possible D match to TRBD1 (5 bases). The germline V and J ends were trimmed by 4 bases and 4 bases, with 13 bases remaining between them. CDR3 length equals 14 residues. Germline V lookup: CDR1 KGHSH, CDR2 LQKENI. The DNA of the CDR3 is TGTGCCAGCTCACATGTGACGGGGCTCACTGAAGCTTTCTTT. Protein sequence: CASSHVTGLTEAFF.

The rearrangement uses TRBV27 and TRBJ2-1, with D perhaps matching TRBD2 (5 bases). V lost 3 bases to trimming and J lost 0 bases, with 15 bases between them. Germline V gives CDR1 MNHEY, CDR2 SMNVEV (reference sequence). The CDR3 is 17 residues long. CDR3 nucleotides: TGTGCCAGCAGTTTTGCCGGACTCATGAGCTCCTACAATGAGCAGTTCTTC. Translating gives CASSFAGLMSSYNEQFF.

This clone was counted a single time. The chain couples TRBV30 to TRBJ2-1; possible D gene TRBD1, 6 bases. Germline V gene sequence: CDR1 GTSNPN, CDR2 SVGIG (reference sequence). The V gene lost 0 bases and the J gene lost 6 bases, with 12 bases spanning the gap. This CDR3 spans 14 amino acids. The CDR3 sequence is CAWSVADRLNEQFF. The CDR3 region has the DNA TGTGCCTGGAGTGTAGCGGACAGACTCAATGAGCAGTTCTTC.

This clone has a single count. The rearrangement joins TRBV5-1 to TRBJ2-1; 9 nucleotides line up with TRBD2. The junction had 12 bases not matched to a gene; V was cut back by 0 bases and J by 8 bases. The CDR3 spans 17 residues. The V gene's germline CDR1 is SGHRS and CDR2 YFSETQ. Here the CDR3 reads CASSLGSGSGSVDEQFF. The CDR3 DNA reads TGCGCCAGCAGCTTGGGTTCCGGTAGCGGGAGTGTCGATGAGCAGTTCTTC.

The chain carries TRBV28 and TRBJ2-5, with D perhaps being TRBD1 or TRBD2 (5 bases each). V was cut by 3 bases and J by 1 base, with 21 bases left in between. Germline values: CDR1 MDHEN, CDR2 SYDVKM. CDR3 length equals 18 residues. In DNA form, the CDR3 reads TGTGCCAGCAGTTTCTTTAGGGGCTTCGGGACGGGCCAAGAGACCCAGTACTTC. Its translation: CASSFFRGFGTGQETQYF.

The genes are TRBV28 and TRBJ2-3, with D tentatively TRBD1 or TRBD2 (5 bases each). V was trimmed by 6 bases and J by 3 bases, leaving 16 bases between them. Germline V gene sequence: CDR1 MDHEN, CDR2 SYDVKM. The CDR3 has 15 amino acids. Here the CDR3 reads CASSTSRGRTDTQYF. The CDR3 nucleotides are TGTGCCAGCAGCACCTCGAGGGGTCGGACAGATACGCAGTATTTT.

This sequence joins TRBV5-4 and TRBJ2-2; 7 nucleotides line up with TRBD1. Looked up from germline, CDR1 is SGHNT and CDR2 is YYREEE (reference sequence). This CDR3 is built from 15 residues. Trimming took 3 bases from V and 3 from J; bases not matched to a gene: 5. The CDR3 DNA follows: TGTGCCAGCAGCTCCCCACAGGGGTACACCGGGGAGCTGTTTTTT. It yields the protein CASSSPQGYTGELFF.

Turning to this clone: Sequence at one end of the junction differs from germline and may be a read error. J is TRBJ2-5 and V is TRBV7-7, with 10 bases aligning to TRBD2. Germline assignment: CDR1 SSHAT and CDR2 FNYEAQ (reference sequence). This CDR3 contains 17 residues. This CDR3 is CASSLRLAGANQETQYF. For the CDR3, the DNA is TGTGCTAGCAGCTTACGTCTAGCGGGAGCCAACCAAGAGACCCAGTACTTC.

This clone has only one observation. The chain is built from TRBV18 and TRBJ1-3, with D tentatively TRBD1 (5 bases). The germline gives CDR1 KGHSH, CDR2 LQKENI. V was clipped by 4 bases and J by 2 bases, with 12 bases between them. This CDR3 contains 15 residues. CDR3 nucleotides: TGTGCCAGCTCACAACGCGGGGGTACTGGAAACACCATATATTTT. Translating it yields CASSQRGGTGNTIYF. The entire variable domain, with the rest obtained from reference TRBV18 and TRBJ1-3, is as follows: NAGVMQNPRHLVRRRGQEARLRCSPMKGHSHVYWYRQLPEEGLKFMVYLQKENIIDESGMPKERFSAEFPKEGPSILRIQQVVRGDSAAYFCASSQRGGTGNTIYFGEGSWLTVV.

The chain has TRBV7-9 and TRBJ1-3; TRBD1 might be the D (5 bases). V lost 7 bases to trimming and J lost 5 bases, with 15 bases between them. The CDR3 runs 14 residues. From germline, CDR1 is SEHNR and CDR2 FQNEAQ (reference sequence). The CDR3, as DNA: TGTGCCAGCACCCTGGGGGTCACTAGAAACACCATATATTTT. As protein: CASTLGVTRNTIYF.

The V call is TRBV15, the J call TRBJ1-2, with D unclear. The CDR3 is 14 amino acids. Looked up from germline, CDR1 is LNHNV and CDR2 is YYDKDF (reference sequence). V was cut by 0 bases and J by 7 bases, with 12 bases left in between. CDR3 protein: CATSREPNSLGYTF. The DNA for the CDR3 is TGTGCCACCAGCAGAGAACCTAACTCACTTGGCTACACCTTC.

V usage is TRBV9 and J usage is TRBJ1-1, with 9 bases identical to TRBD1. This CDR3 is built from 16 residues. V lost 4 bases and J lost 2; bases outside the gene matches: 9. Germline CDR1 is SGDLS and CDR2 is YYNGEE. CDR3 protein: CASSSGGDRVNTEAFF. CDR3 nucleotide sequence: TGTGCCAGCAGCTCCGGGGGGGACAGGGTAAACACTGAAGCTTTCTTT.

The V and J genes are TRBV7-6 and TRBJ1-1, with D perhaps TRBD1 (5 bases). CDR1 is SGHVS and CDR2 is FNYEAQ in the germline V gene. The V and J ends lost 5 bases and 0 bases respectively, with 7 bases between them. The CDR3 runs 13 residues. For the CDR3, the DNA is TGTGCCAGCAGCCGACAGATGAACACTGAAGCTTTCTTT. It encodes CASSRQMNTEAFF.

The V call is TRBV9, the J call TRBJ2-7, with 12 bases aligning to TRBD2. J gave up 5 bases and V 5 bases, and 11 bases lay outside the gene matches. CDR1 and CDR2 from the germline V gene are SGDLS and YYNGEE. The CDR3 runs to 16 residues. The CDR3 sequence: CASSLTGLAGRDEQYF. The CDR3 DNA reads TGTGCCAGCAGTCTTACCGGACTAGCGGGAAGGGACGAGCAGTACTTC.

The V and J genes are TRBV5-4 and TRBJ2-3; 12 bases map to TRBD2. CDR1 and CDR2 (germline): SGHNT, YYREEE (reference sequence). The CDR3 has 13 residues. J was trimmed by 10 bases and V by 3 bases; bases with no gene match: 3. The CDR3 nucleotides read TGTGCCAGCAGCTCTCTAGCGGGGGGGCCGCAGTATTTT. It is translated as CASSSLAGGPQYF. Drawing the rest from reference TRBV5-4 and TRBJ2-3, the complete variable domain is ETGVTQSPTHLIKTRGQQVTLRCSSQSGHNTVSWYQQALGQGPQFIFQYYREEENGRGNFPPRFSGLQFPNYSSELNVNALELDDSALYLCASSSLAGGPQYFGPGTRLTVL.

This rearrangement joins TRBV5-3 to TRBJ2-4; TRBD1 matches 7 bases. TRBV5-3 counts as an open reading frame of uncertain function. The ends lost 3 bases at V and 0 bases at J; junction bases unmatched: 9. This CDR3 is 17 amino acids long. CDR3 bases: TGTGCCAGAAGCTACTCCCGGACAGGAATAGCCAAAAACATTCAGTACTTC. It translates to CARSYSRTGIAKNIQYF.